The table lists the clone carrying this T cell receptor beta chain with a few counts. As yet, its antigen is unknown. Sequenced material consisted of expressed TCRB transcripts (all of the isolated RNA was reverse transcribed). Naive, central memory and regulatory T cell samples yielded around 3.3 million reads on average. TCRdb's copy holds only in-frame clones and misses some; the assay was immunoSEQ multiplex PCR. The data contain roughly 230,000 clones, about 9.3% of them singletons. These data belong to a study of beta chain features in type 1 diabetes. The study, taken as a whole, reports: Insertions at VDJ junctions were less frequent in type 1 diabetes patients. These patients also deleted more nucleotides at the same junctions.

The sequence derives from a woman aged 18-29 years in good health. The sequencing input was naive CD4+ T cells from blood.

The CDR3 region is CASSQGPRREQYF. As DNA, the CDR3 is TGTGCCAGCTCACAGGGGCCACGGCGCGAGCAGTACTTC. The chain links TRBV6-5 to TRBJ2-7; 7 bases match TRBD1. V shed 8 bases, J shed 6 bases, and the junction held 10 bases outside the gene matches. The CDR3 is 13 amino acids. CDR1 and CDR2 from the germline V gene are MNHEY and SVGAGI.